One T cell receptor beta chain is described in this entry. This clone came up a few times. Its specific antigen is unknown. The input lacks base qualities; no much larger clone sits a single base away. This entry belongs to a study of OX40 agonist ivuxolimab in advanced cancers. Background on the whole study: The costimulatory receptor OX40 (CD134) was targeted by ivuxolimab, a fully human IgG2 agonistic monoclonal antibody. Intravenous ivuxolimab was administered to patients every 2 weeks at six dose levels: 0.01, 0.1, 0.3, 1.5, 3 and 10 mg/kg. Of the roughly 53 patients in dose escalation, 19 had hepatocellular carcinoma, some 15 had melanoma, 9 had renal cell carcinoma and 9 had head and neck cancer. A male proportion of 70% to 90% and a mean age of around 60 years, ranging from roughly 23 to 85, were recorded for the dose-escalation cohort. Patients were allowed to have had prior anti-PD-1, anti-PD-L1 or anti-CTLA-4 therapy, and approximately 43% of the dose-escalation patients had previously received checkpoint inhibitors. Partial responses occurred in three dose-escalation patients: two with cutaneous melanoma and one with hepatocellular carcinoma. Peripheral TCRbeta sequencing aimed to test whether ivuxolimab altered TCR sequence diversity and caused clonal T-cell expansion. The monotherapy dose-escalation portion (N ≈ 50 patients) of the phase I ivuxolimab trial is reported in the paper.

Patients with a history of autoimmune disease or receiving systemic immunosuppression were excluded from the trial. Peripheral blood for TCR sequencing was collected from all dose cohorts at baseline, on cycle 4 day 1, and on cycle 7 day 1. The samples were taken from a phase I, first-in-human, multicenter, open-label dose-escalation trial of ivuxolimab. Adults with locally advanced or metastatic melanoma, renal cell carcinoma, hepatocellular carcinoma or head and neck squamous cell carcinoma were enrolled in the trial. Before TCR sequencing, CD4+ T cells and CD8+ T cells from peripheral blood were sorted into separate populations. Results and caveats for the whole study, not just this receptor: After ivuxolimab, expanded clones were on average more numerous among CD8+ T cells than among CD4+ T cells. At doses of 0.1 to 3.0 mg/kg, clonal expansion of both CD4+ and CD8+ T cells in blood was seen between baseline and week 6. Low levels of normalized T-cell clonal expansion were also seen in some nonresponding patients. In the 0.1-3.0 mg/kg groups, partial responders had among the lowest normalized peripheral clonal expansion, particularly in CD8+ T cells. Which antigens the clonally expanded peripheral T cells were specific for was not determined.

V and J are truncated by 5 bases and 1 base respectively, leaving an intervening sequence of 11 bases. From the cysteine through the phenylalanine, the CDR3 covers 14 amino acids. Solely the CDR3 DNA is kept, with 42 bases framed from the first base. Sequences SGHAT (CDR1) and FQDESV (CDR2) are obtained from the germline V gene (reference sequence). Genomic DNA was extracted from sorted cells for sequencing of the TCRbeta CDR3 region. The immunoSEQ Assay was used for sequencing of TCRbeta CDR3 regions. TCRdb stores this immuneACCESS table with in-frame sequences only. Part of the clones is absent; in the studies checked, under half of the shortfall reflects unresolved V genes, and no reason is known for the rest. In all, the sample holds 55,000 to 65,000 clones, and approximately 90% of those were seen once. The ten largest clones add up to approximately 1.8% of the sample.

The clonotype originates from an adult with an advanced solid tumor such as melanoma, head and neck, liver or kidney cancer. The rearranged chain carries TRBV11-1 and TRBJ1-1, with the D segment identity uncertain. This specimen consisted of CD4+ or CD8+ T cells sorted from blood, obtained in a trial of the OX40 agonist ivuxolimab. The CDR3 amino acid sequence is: CASSPGRGNTEAFF. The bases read TGTGCCAGCAGCCCTGGACGGGGGAACACTGAAGCTTTCTTT. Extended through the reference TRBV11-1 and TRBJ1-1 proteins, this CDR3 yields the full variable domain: EAEVAQSPRYKITEKSQAVAFWCDPISGHATLYWYRQILGQGPELLVQFQDESVVDDSQLPKDRFSAERLKGVDSTLKIQPAELGDSAMYLCASSPGRGNTEAFFGQGTRLTVV.